The clone carrying this T cell receptor (beta chain) was detected only a few times. These data come from a study of Ad26.COV2.S vaccination and SARS-CoV-2 variants. In the study overall: As a participant in COV1001, the donor was in the Ad26.COV2.S trial arm. Into the muscle, Ad26.COV2.S was dosed once or twice, 56 days apart.

The protocol was immunoSEQ multiplex PCR, while the TCRdb copy is restricted to in-frame clones and leaves out a portion. The sample shows about 460,000 clones, 70% to 90% of them seen only once. Treatment given: around 19 received Ad26.COV2.S at low or high dose, single or two shots; roughly 5 received placebo; per-sample allocation not given. Collection of the samples took place on day 63 after the first injection of vaccine or placebo. Cohort 1b enrolled adults aged 18-55 years in Boston. The CDR3 runs 17 residues. The ends lost 6 bases at V and 4 bases at J; junction bases unmatched: 8. Germline-derived CDR1 and CDR2 are SGHRS and YFSETQ.

The sequence derives from a person aged 18-65 years who received the Ad26.COV2.S COVID-19 vaccine or a placebo. The chain carries TRBV5-1 and TRBJ2-2, with 14 positions matching TRBD2. Material: peripheral blood, obtained in a trial of Ad26.COV2.S vaccine versus placebo. The CDR3 region has the DNA TGCGCCAGCAAGGGACTAGCGGGGGCCCGGGGCACCGGGGAGCTGTTTTTT. This encodes CASKGLAGARGTGELFF.